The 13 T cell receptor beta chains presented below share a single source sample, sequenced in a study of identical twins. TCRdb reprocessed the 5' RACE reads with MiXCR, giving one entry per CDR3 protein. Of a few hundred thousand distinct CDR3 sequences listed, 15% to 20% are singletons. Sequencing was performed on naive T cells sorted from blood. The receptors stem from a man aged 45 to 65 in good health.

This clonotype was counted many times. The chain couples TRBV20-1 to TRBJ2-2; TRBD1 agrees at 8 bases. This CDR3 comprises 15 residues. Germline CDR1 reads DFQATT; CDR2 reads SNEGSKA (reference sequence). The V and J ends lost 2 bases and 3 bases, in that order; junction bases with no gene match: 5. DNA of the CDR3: TGCAGTGCTAGACTGACAGGGGTAGACACCGGGGAGCTGTTTTTT. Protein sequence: CSARLTGVDTGELFF.

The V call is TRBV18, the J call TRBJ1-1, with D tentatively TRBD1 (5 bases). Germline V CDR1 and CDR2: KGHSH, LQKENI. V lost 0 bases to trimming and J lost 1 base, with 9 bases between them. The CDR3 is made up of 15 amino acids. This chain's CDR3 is CASSPPQGGNTEAFF. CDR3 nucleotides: TGTGCCAGCTCACCACCGCAGGGCGGGAACACTGAAGCTTTCTTT.

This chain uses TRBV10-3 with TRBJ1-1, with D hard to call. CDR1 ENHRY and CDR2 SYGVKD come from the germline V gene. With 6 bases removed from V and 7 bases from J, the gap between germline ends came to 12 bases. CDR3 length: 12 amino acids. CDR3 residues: CAIRAPGGEAFF. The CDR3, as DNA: TGTGCCATCAGGGCCCCGGGCGGTGAAGCTTTCTTT.

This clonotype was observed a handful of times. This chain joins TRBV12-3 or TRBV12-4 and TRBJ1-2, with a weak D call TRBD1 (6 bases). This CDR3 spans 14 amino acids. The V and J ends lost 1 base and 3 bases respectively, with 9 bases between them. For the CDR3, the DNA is TGTGCCAGCAGTTTAGGGGGGGCGGACTATGGCTACACCTTC. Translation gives CASSLGGADYGYTF.

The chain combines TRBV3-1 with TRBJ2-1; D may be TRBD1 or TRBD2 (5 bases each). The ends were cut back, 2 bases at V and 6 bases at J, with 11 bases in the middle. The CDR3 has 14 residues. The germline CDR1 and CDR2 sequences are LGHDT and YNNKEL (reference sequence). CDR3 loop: CASSQPPGRNEQFF. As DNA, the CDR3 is TGTGCCAGCAGCCAACCCCCGGGACGCAATGAGCAGTTCTTC.

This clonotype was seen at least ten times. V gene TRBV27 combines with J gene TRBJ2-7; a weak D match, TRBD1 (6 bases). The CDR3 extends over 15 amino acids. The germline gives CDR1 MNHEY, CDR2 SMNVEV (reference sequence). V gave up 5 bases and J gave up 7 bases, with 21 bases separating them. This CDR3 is CASSPTTTGIGEQYF. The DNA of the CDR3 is TGTGCCAGCAGTCCAACTACGACAGGAATTGGAGAGCAGTACTTC.

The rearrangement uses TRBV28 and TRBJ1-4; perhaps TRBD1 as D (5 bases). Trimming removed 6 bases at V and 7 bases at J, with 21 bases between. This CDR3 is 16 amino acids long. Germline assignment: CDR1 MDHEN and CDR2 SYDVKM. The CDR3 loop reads CASSRAGALEGEKLFF. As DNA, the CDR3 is TGTGCCAGCAGCCGAGCCGGGGCCTTAGAAGGTGAAAAACTGTTTTTT.

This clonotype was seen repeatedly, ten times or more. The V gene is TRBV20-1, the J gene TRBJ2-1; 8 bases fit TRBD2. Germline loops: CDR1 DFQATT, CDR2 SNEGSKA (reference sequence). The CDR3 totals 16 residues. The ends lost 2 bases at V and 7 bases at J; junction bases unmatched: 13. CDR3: CSARSLAGSFGNEQFF. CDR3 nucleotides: TGCAGTGCTAGATCTTTAGCGGGATCCTTCGGGAATGAGCAGTTCTTC.

The CDR3 DNA is TGTGCCAGCAGTGAAAACGATAGGTCGCAGTTCTTC. Translation: CASSENDRSQFF. V gene TRBV2 combines with J gene TRBJ2-1, with D uncertain. This CDR3 region has 12 residues. From germline, CDR1 is SNHLY and CDR2 FYNNEI. The ends were cut back, 2 bases at V and 12 bases at J, with 11 bases in the middle.

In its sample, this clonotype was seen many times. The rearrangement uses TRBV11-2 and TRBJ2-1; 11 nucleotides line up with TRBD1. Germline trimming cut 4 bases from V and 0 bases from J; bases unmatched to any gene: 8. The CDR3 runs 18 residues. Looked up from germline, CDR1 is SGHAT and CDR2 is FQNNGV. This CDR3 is CASSSRDRGLDSYNEQFF. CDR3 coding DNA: TGTGCCAGCAGCTCCCGGGACAGGGGGTTAGACTCCTACAATGAGCAGTTCTTC.

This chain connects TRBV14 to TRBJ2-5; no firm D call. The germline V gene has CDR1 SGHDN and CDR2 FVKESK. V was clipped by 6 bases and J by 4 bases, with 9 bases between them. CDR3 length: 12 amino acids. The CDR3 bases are TGTGCCAGCAGTATAGGGCGAGAGACCCAGTACTTC. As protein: CASSIGRETQYF.

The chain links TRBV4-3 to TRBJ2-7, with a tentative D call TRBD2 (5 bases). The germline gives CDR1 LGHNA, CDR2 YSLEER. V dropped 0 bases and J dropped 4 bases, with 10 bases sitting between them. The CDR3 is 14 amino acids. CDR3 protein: CASSQDLRTYEQYF. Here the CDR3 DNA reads TGCGCCAGCAGCCAAGATCTACGGACTTACGAGCAGTACTTC.

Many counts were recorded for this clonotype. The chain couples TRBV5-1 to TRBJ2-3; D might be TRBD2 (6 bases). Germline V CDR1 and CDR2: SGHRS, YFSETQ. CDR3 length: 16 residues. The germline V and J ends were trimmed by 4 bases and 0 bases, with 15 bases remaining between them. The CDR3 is CASSLQTRQSTDTQYF. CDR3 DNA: TGCGCCAGCAGCCTCCAGACTAGACAAAGCACAGATACGCAGTATTTT.